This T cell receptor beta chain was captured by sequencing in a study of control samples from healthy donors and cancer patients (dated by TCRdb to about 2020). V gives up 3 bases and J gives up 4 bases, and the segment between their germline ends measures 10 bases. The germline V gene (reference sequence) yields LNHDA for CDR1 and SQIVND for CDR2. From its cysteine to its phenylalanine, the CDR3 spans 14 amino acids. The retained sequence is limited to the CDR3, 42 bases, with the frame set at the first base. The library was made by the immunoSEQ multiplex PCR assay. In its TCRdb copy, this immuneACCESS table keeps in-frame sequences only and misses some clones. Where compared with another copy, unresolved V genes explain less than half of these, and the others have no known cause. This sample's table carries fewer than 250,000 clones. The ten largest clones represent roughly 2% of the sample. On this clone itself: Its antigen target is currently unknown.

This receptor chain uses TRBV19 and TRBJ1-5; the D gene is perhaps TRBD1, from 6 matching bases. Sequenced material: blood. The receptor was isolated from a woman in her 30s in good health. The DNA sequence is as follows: TGTGCCAGTAGTATTGATAGGGGGAATCAGCCCCAGCATTTT. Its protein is CASSIDRGNQPQHF.